This TCR beta chain was identified in a study of shared clonotypes between healthy human individuals. Study conclusions and caveats: The rarefaction results pointed to incomplete sorted-subset sequencing despite large depth. Generation probability values for non-shared clonotypes were lower than those for clonotypes shared by all four donors.

Notes on this clone: What it binds is unknown.

Germline CDR1 is SGHNT and CDR2 is YENEEA. The V and J ends lost 0 bases and 3 bases respectively, with 14 bases between them. The CDR3 totals 16 residues. Authors' analysis steps: Owing to the provision of junction-only sequences devoid of quality scores by immunoSEQ, filtering differed. The assay was immunoSEQ multiplex PCR, and TCRdb's table has in-frame clones only and misses some. D and trimming were read from the DNA, whereas the V and J calls and clone size are those reported in that table. Counted here are 1.6 million or so clones, roughly 96% occurring once; the ten biggest clones make up approximately 1.2%.

The receptor's source is a young man in good health. V and J are TRBV11-3 and TRBJ2-5, with a weak D call TRBD2 (6 bases). Source material: naive CD4+ T cells sorted from blood. Sample subset: CD45RA+ positively selected. The CDR3 bases are TGTGCCAGCAGCTTAGATTCGGGAGCCAAGAAAGAGACCCAGTACTTC. It yields the protein CASSLDSGAKKETQYF.